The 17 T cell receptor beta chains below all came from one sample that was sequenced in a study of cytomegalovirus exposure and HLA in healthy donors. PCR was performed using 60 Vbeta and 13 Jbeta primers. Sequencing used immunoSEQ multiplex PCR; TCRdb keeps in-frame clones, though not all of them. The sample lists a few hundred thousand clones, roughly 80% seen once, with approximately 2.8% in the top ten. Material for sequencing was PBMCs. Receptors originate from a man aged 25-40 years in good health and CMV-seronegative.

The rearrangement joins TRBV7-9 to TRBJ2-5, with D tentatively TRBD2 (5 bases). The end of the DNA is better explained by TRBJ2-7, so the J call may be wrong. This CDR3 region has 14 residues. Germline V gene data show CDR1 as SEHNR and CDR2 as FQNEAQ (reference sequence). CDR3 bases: TGTGCCAGCAGCAACGGGGTGTACTCCTACGAGCAGTACTTC. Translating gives CASSNGVYSYEQYF.

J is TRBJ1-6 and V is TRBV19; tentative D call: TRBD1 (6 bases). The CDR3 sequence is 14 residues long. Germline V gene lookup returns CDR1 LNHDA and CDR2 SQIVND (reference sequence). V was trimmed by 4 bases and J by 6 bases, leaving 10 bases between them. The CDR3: CASSTGQSNSPLHF. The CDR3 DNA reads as TGTGCCAGTAGTACAGGACAGTCTAATTCACCCCTCCACTTT.

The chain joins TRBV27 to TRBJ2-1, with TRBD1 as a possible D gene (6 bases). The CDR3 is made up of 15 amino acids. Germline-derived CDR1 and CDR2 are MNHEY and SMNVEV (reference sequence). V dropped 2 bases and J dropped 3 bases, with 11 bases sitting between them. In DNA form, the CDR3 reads TGTGCCAGCAGTTTAGCAGGGGCCTTCTACAATGAGCAGTTCTTC. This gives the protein CASSLAGAFYNEQFF.

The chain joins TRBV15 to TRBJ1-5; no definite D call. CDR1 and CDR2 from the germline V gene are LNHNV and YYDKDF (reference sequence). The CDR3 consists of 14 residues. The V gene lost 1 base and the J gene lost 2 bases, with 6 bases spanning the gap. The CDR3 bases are TGTGCCACCAGCAGAGGGCAGGGCAATCAGCCCCAGCATTTT. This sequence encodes CATSRGQGNQPQHF.

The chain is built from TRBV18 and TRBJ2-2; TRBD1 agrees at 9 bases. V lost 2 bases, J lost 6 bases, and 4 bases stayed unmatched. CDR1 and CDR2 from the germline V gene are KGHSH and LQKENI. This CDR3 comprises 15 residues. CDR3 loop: CASSPRDRVPGELFF. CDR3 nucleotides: TGTGCCAGCTCACCAAGGGACAGGGTGCCCGGGGAGCTGTTTTTT. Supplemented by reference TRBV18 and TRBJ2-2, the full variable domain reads NAGVMQNPRHLVRRRGQEARLRCSPMKGHSHVYWYRQLPEEGLKFMVYLQKENIIDESGMPKERFSAEFPKEGPSILRIQQVVRGDSAAYFCASSPRDRVPGELFFGEGSRLTVL.

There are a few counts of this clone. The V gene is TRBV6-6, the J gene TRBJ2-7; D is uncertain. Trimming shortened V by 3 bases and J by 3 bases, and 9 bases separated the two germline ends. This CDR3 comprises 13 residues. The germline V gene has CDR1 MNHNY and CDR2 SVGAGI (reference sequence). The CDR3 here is CASSYRGLYEQYF. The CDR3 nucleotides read TGTGCCAGCAGTTATCGTGGCCTCTACGAGCAGTACTTC.

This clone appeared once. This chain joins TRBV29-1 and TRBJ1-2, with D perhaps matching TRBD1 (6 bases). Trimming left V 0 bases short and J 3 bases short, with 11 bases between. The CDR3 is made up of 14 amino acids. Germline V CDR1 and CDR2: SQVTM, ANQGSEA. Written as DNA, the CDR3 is TGCAGCGTTGAAGATCAGGGGAGGGACTATGGCTACACCTTC. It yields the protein CSVEDQGRDYGYTF.

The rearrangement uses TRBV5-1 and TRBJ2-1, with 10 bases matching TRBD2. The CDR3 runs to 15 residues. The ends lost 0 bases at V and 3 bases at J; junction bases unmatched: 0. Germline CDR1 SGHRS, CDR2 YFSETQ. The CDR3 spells CASSLASGGYNEQFF. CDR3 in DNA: TGCGCCAGCAGCTTGGCTAGCGGGGGCTACAATGAGCAGTTCTTC.

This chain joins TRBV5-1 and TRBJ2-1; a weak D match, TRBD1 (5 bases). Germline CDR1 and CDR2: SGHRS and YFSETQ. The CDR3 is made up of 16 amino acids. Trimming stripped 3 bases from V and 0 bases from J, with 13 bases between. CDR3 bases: TGCGCCAGCAGCTCCAAACAGGCCGCCTCCTACAATGAGCAGTTCTTC. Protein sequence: CASSSKQAASYNEQFF. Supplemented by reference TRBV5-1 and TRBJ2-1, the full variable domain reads KAGVTQTPRYLIKTRGQQVTLSCSPISGHRSVSWYQQTPGQGLQFLFEYFSETQRNKGNFPGRFSGRQFSNSRSEMNVSTLELGDSALYLCASSSKQAASYNEQFFGPGTRLTVL.

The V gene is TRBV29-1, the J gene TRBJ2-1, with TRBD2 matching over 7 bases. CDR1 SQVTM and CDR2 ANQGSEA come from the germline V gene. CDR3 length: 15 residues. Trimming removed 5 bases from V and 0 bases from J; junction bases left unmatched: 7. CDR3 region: CSVRGGVFSYNEQFF. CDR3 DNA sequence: TGCAGCGTTAGGGGAGGGGTTTTCTCCTACAATGAGCAGTTCTTC.

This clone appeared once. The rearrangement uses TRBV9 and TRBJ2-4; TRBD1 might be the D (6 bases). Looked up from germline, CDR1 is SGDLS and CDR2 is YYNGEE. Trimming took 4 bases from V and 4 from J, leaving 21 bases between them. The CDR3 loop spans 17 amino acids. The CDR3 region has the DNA TGTGCCAGCAGCCAAGACCGGGACATTTATGGGAAAAACATTCAGTACTTC. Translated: CASSQDRDIYGKNIQYF.

The CDR3: CASSPLAGGGQFF. DNA for the CDR3: TGTGCCAGCAGTCCCTTAGCGGGAGGTGGGCAGTTCTTC. The chain has TRBV28 and TRBJ2-1, with 10 bases identical to TRBD2. V lost 5 bases to trimming and J lost 12 bases; unmatched junction nucleotides: 7. Germline V CDR1 and CDR2: MDHEN, SYDVKM. The CDR3 consists of 13 residues.

The CDR3, as DNA: TGTGCCAGCTCACCCTTACAGGGGTCCTACGAGCAGTACTTC. Amino acids: CASSPLQGSYEQYF. The rearrangement joins TRBV18 to TRBJ2-7, with 7 positions matching TRBD1. This CDR3 has 14 residues. CDR1 KGHSH and CDR2 LQKENI come from the germline V gene. V trimming: 3 bases; J trimming: 1 base; junction bases outside the gene matches: 3.

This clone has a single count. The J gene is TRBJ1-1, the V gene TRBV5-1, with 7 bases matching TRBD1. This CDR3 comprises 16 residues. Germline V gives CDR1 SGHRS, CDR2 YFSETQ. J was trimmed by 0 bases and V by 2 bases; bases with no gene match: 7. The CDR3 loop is CASSFDDRALNTEAFF. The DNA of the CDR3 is TGCGCCAGCAGCTTCGACGACAGGGCCCTGAACACTGAAGCTTTCTTT.

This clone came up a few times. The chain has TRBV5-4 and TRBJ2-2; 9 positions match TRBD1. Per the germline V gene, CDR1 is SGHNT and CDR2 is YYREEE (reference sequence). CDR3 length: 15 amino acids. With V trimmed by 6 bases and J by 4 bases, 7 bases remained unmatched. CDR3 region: CASNTGQGGTGELFF. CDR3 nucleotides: TGTGCCAGCAATACGGGACAGGGAGGCACCGGGGAGCTGTTTTTT.

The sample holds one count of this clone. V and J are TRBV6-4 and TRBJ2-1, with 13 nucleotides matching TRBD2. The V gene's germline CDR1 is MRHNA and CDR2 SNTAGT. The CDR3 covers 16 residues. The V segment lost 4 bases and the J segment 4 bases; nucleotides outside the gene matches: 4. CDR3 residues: CASSGLAGGPYNEQFF. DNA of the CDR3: TGTGCCAGCAGTGGACTAGCGGGGGGACCTTACAATGAGCAGTTCTTC.

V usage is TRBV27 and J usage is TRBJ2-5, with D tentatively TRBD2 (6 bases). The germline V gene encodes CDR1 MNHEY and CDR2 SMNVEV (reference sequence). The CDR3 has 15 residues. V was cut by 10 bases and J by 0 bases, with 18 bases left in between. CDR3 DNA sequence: TGTGCCACCCGGGGTATCAGCGGGTACCAAGAGACCCAGTACTTC. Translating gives CATRGISGYQETQYF.